Each of the 14 T cell receptor beta chains below was sequenced from the same sample in a study of blood T cell repertoires in COVID-19. Generated by immunoSEQ multiplex PCR, the TCRdb table keeps only in-frame clones and is missing some. The profile shows just under 30,000 clones, over 75% of them singletons. Sequencing input: peripheral blood. All receptors come from an elderly man with acute or convalescent COVID-19.

This chain uses TRBV27 with TRBJ2-1, with D possibly matching TRBD1 (5 bases). V dropped 3 bases and J dropped 12 bases, with 15 bases sitting between them. Germline V CDR1 and CDR2: MNHEY, SMNVEV (reference sequence). CDR3 length equals 13 residues. The CDR3 here is CASSLGPLVTQFF. The DNA of the CDR3 is TGTGCCAGCAGTTTGGGGCCCCTAGTAACGCAGTTCTTC.

This rearrangement joins TRBV9 to TRBJ2-3; no definite D call. CDR3 length: 13 residues. Deletions cut 2 bases from V and 6 bases from J, with 10 bases between. The V gene's germline CDR1 is SGDLS and CDR2 YYNGEE. The CDR3 loop reads CASSVQISDTQYF. As DNA, the CDR3 is TGTGCCAGCAGCGTTCAGATCTCGGATACGCAGTATTTT. Supplemented by reference TRBV9 and TRBJ2-3, the full variable domain reads DSGVTQTPKHLITATGQRVTLRCSPRSGDLSVYWYQQSLDQGLQFLIQYYNGEERAKGNILERFSAQQFPDLHSELNLSSLELGDSALYFCASSVQISDTQYFGPGTRLTVL.

CDR3 DNA: TGTGCCAGCAGCCCAAGGACAGGGCTGTATGGAATGGAATCACCCCTCCACTTT. Amino acid sequence: CASSPRTGLYGMESPLHF. The J gene is TRBJ1-6, the V gene TRBV11-2, with 8 positions matching TRBD1. The CDR3 is made up of 18 amino acids. Trimming cost V 5 bases and J 10 bases; bases outside gene matches: 19. Germline CDR1 and CDR2: SGHAT and FQNNGV.

This chain links TRBV4-1 with TRBJ1-5; perhaps TRBD1 as D (5 bases). Trimming pared 0 bases from V and 7 bases from J, leaving 13 bases between. Germline V lookup: CDR1 MGHRA, CDR2 YSYEKL. The CDR3 covers 15 residues. CDR3 sequence reads: CASSQDGGEWQPQHF. CDR3 DNA sequence: TGCGCCAGCAGCCAAGATGGGGGGGAGTGGCAGCCCCAGCATTTT.

For the CDR3, the DNA is TGTGCCAGCAGTCCCGAAGTCAGTTCCACAGATACGCAGTATTTT. It codes for CASSPEVSSTDTQYF. The chain has TRBV6-5 and TRBJ2-3; D gene uncertain. Germline lookup yields CDR1 MNHEY and CDR2 SVGAGI. Trimming cost V 5 bases and J 2 bases, with 14 bases left between them. This CDR3 has 15 residues.

J is TRBJ1-4 and V is TRBV6-2 or TRBV6-3; 7 bases agree with TRBD1. J was trimmed by 0 bases and V by 4 bases; bases with no gene match: 5. Germline assignment: CDR1 MNHEY and CDR2 SVGEGT. The CDR3 loop spans 16 amino acids. The CDR3 DNA sequence: TGTGCCAGCAGTTCACCCAGGGGGGCAACTAATGAAAAACTGTTTTTT. This sequence encodes CASSSPRGATNEKLFF.

The rearrangement uses TRBV5-1 and TRBJ2-5; 8 positions match TRBD1. The CDR3 extends over 14 amino acids. Trimming took 4 bases from V and 3 from J; bases not matched to a gene: 5. Looked up from germline, CDR1 is SGHRS and CDR2 is YFSETQ. CDR3 sequence: CASSIGTGKETQYF. The CDR3 nucleotides read TGCGCCAGCAGCATCGGGACAGGCAAAGAGACCCAGTACTTC.

This rearrangement joins TRBV11-2 to TRBJ2-2, with D possibly being TRBD2 (5 bases). Germline V CDR1 and CDR2: SGHAT, FQNNGV. The V end was cut by 1 base, the J end by 0 bases, with 12 bases between. CDR3 length equals 17 residues. The CDR3 loop reads CASSLVPGSTNTGELFF. In DNA, the CDR3 is TGTGCCAGCAGCTTAGTTCCGGGGTCTACGAACACCGGGGAGCTGTTTTTT.

In DNA form, the CDR3 reads TGTGCCAGCAGTTCCCTCAGGGGTTCACCCCTCCACTTT. This sequence encodes CASSSLRGSPLHF. This chain links TRBV6-5 with TRBJ1-6; possibly TRBD1 for D (6 bases). CDR3 length equals 13 residues. Germline V gives CDR1 MNHEY, CDR2 SVGAGI. The V and J ends lost 4 bases and 9 bases respectively, with 10 bases between them.

The CDR3 is CASSQAPGGGSTEAFF. CDR3 in DNA: TGTGCCAGCAGCCAGGCCCCGGGCGGTGGGAGCACTGAAGCTTTCTTT. This chain connects TRBV3-1 (or the pseudogene TRBV3-2) to TRBJ1-1; D not resolved. Trimming took 3 bases from V and 4 from J, leaving 18 bases between them. The CDR3 consists of 16 residues. The germline V gene has CDR1 LGHDT and CDR2 YNNKEL (reference sequence).

The chain employs TRBV28 and TRBJ1-1, with D possibly matching TRBD1 (5 bases). There are 13 residues in the CDR3. Germline assignment: CDR1 MDHEN and CDR2 SYDVKM. With 6 bases removed from V and 6 bases from J, the gap between germline ends came to 14 bases. CDR3 DNA sequence: TGTGCCAGCAGCCCGGGGGGGAGGGCTGAAGCTTTCTTT. Translating gives CASSPGGRAEAFF.

This clone was observed a few times. The chain links TRBV27 to TRBJ2-6; TRBD1 aligns across 8 bases. Germline assignment: CDR1 MNHEY and CDR2 SMNVEV (reference sequence). V trimming: 4 bases; J trimming: 0 bases; junction bases outside the gene matches: 5. CDR3 length: 17 amino acids. The CDR3 here is CASSSGDRSSGANVLTF. The CDR3 coding sequence is TGTGCCAGCAGTTCTGGGGACAGGTCCTCTGGGGCCAACGTCCTGACTTTC.

The CDR3 reads CASKEVYNSPLHF. CDR3 coding DNA: TGTGCCAGCAAAGAGGTTTATAATTCACCCCTCCACTTT. This rearrangement joins TRBV12-3 or TRBV12-4 to TRBJ1-6; D is ambiguous. V dropped 7 bases and J dropped 4 bases, with 8 bases sitting between them. The CDR3 loop spans 13 amino acids.

Points on this clone: The same CDR3 is also encoded by other DNA sequences in this sample. V gene TRBV29-1 combines with J gene TRBJ2-1; no definite D call. The V gene lost 4 bases and the J gene lost 4 bases, with 5 bases spanning the gap. Germline CDR1 SQVTM, CDR2 ANQGSEA. The CDR3 consists of 11 residues. The CDR3 nucleotides read TGCAGCGTTGTACAGTACAATGAGCAGTTCTTC. Amino acids: CSVVQYNEQFF.